This T cell receptor beta chain was found in a study of early T cells in non-severe SARS-CoV-2 infection. Across the whole study: The study sequenced bulk RNA from unsorted whole blood, with chains unpaired. General study results and limits: Matching with VDJdb favored anti-spike CD8 responses (missing private and CD4 specificities).

Trimming pared 5 bases from V and 4 bases from J, leaving 11 bases between. The CDR3 contains 14 residues. This clonotype was seen ten or more times. The antigen is unknown. Individual cDNA molecules received unique molecular identifiers. TCRdb fed the 5' RACE reads into MiXCR, producing one record per CDR3 protein. The table includes approximately 27,000 distinct CDR3 sequences, around 5.2% detected once. The sample comprised whole blood. The V and J genes are TRBV12-3 or TRBV12-4 and TRBJ2-2; D might be TRBD2 (6 bases). The clonotype originates from an adult who was a healthcare worker with PCR-confirmed SARS-CoV-2 infection or an uninfected control (not recorded which). The CDR3 DNA is TGTGCCAGCAGTCCGGGACTCCTCACCGGGGAGCTGTTTTTT. As protein: CASSPGLLTGELFF.